What follows is one TCR beta chain and its context. The antigen is undetermined. The data were obtained in a study of graft-versus-host responses after intestinal transplantation. General study findings and limits: Allografts from individuals with graft-donor T cell macrochimerism displayed high graft-versus-host to host-versus-graft clonal ratios.

This table comes from immunoSEQ multiplex PCR, and its TCRdb copy is limited to in-frame clones, with some not included. The sample includes around 28,000 clones, 83% of them seen just once. The TCR was taken from a human patient who received an intestinal transplant, so some T cells may come from the graft donor. The sequencing here drew on PBMCs, taken about 27 days after intestinal transplant.

CDR3 bases: TGTGCCACCGCGGCCCGGGACACTCACCCAGAGACCCAGTACTTC. It encodes CATAARDTHPETQYF. This chain connects TRBV19 to TRBJ2-5, with TRBD1 as a possible D gene (6 bases). CDR1 is LNHDA, CDR2 SQIVND, per germline (reference sequence). This CDR3 contains 15 residues. Trimming removed 10 bases from V and 4 bases from J, with 22 bases in between. The whole variable domain, filled in from reference TRBV19 and TRBJ2-5, reads DGGITQSPKYLFRKEGQNVTLSCEQNLNHDAMYWYRQDPGQGLRLIYYSQIVNDFQKGDIAEGYSVSREKKESFPLTVTSAQKNPTAFYLCATAARDTHPETQYFGPGTRLLVL.